The count of the clone carrying this T cell receptor beta chain is one. The data originate from a study of CD8+CD57+ T cells in acquired aplastic anemia. Study-wide context: Mean DNA quantity obtained from sorted CD4+ and CD8+ cells was about 3 ug.

The TCR beta profiling, which covered VDJ combination and CDR3 sequence, was carried out using genomic DNA as the template. TCRdb re-derived calls from the reads in MiXCR, one entry per CDR3 protein. This table holds approximately 260,000 distinct CDR3 sequences, approximately 86% found once. In germline, CDR1 is SNHLY, CDR2 FYNNEI. The CDR3 runs 15 residues. With 8 bases removed from V and 1 base from J, the gap between germline ends came to 17 bases. All sequencing subjects had displayed CD8+CD57+ cell expansion on flow cytometry. V gene TRBV2 combines with J gene TRBJ1-1; D is ambiguous. Sequencing used sorted CD4+, CD8+, or CD8+CD57+ T cells (not recorded which) from PBMCs. This receptor was identified in a human donor with aplastic anemia. In nucleotides, the CDR3 is TGTGCCAGCGGGTACGGGGTCACAGAGAACACTGAAGCTTTCTTT. This gives the protein CASGYGVTENTEAFF.